A selection of T cell receptor beta chains follows, all from one sample in a study. TCRdb re-called the 5' RACE reads through MiXCR, storing one row per CDR3 protein. This sample has around 9,000 distinct CDR3 sequences; approximately 71% occur once, and the top ten carry about 4.6%. Source material: tumor-infiltrating naive CD4+ T cells sorted from the breast tumor. These receptors all stem from a female donor with breast cancer. The CDR3 runs from the conserved cysteine through the conserved F or W. Fields, in order: clone size, V gene, J gene, D gene, CDR3 DNA, CDR3 protein. D genes are given only for firm matches. Some rows mark clone size as missing; the rest say once, few, many or name a class of expanded clone.

>.|TRBV10-2|TRBJ2-5|.
TGCGCCAGCAGAGTGGGTAGGGGAGAGTCCCAGTACTTC
CASRVGRGESQYF
>.|TRBV4-1|TRBJ2-1|.
TGCGCCAGCAGCCAAGGGCGAGTCAGGACAAACAATGAGCAGTTCTTC
CASSQGRVRTNNEQFF
>.|TRBV7-2|TRBJ1-5|.
TGTGCCAGCAGCTTAGTCCCGGTCGTGGGCCCCAATCAGCCCCAGCATTTT
CASSLVPVVGPNQPQHF
>once|TRBV2|TRBJ1-2|.
TGTGCCAGCGTCGGCAGTAACTATGGCTACACCTTC
CASVGSNYGYTF
>.|TRBV30|TRBJ1-1|.
TGTGCCTGGAGTGTATTCATGGGGAACACTGAAGCTTTCTTT
CAWSVFMGNTEAFF
>once|TRBV7-7|TRBJ2-1|.
TGTGCTAGCAGCCATGCCAAGCTCGATGAGCAGTTCTTC
CASSHAKLDEQFF
>few|TRBV7-2|TRBJ1-5|.
TGTGCCAGCAGCTTAGTGCTAGGGATCAATCAGCCCCAGCATTTT
CASSLVLGINQPQHF
>.|TRBV11-3|TRBJ2-7|.
TGTGCCAGCACCCACGACAGCTACGAGCAGTACTTC
CASTHDSYEQYF
>.|TRBV24-1|TRBJ2-1|TRBD2
TGTGCCACCAGTGATTCCGGGACTAGCGGGGGGGCCGGTGAGCAGTTCTTC
CATSDSGTSGGAGEQFF
>once|TRBV5-1|TRBJ2-1|TRBD2
TGCGCCAGCAGCTTGGCCACCAGCGGGAGGGCCTACAATGAGCAGTTCTTC
CASSLATSGRAYNEQFF
>.|TRBV20-1|TRBJ2-1|.
TGCAGTGCAAATCAGGGAAGCAATGAGCAGTTCTTC
CSANQGSNEQFF
>.|TRBV29-1|TRBJ2-5|TRBD2
TGCAGCGTTGTTACAGCGGGAGTGTTGGAGACCCAGTACTTC
CSVVTAGVLETQYF
>.|TRBV7-3|TRBJ2-1|TRBD1
TGTGCCAGCAGCCCAAGAGGTCCCGAGACAGGGCTGTACAATGAGCAGTTCTTC
CASSPRGPETGLYNEQFF
>.|TRBV20-1|TRBJ2-1|.
TGCAGTGCTAACGACAAGATCTATGAGCAGTTCTTC
CSANDKIYEQFF
>few|TRBV28|TRBJ2-7|.
TGTGCCAGCAGCCCCTACGAGCAGTACTTC
CASSPYEQYF
>.|TRBV7-3|TRBJ2-1|TRBD2
TGTGCCAGCAGCTTAGCGGGGGGGCGTTACAATGAGCAGTTCTTC
CASSLAGGRYNEQFF
>.|TRBV18|TRBJ2-3|TRBD1
TGTGCCAGCTCACCCGGACAGGGGACAGATACGCAGTATTTT
CASSPGQGTDTQYF
>.|TRBV7-2|TRBJ1-1|.
TGTGCCAGCAGCTTGAGTGTTATGGACACTGAAGCTTTCTTT
CASSLSVMDTEAFF
>.|TRBV5-6|TRBJ2-1|.
TGTGCCAGCAGCCCCTTAACTGCATTAACCTACAATGAGCAGTTCTTC
CASSPLTALTYNEQFF
>.|TRBV5-1|TRBJ1-1|.
TGCGCCAGCAGCACCCGGGACCGGGTGAACACTGAAGCTTTCTTT
CASSTRDRVNTEAFF
>once|TRBV6-1|TRBJ1-1|TRBD1
TGTGCCAGCAGTGTTCAGGGGGGTTCCACTGAAGCTTTCTTT
CASSVQGGSTEAFF
>.|TRBV5-1|TRBJ2-3|.
TGCGCCAGCAGGCAATGGTCTGGAGATACGCAGTATTTT
CASRQWSGDTQYF
>.|TRBV12-3/TRBV12-4|TRBJ1-1|.
TGTGCCAGCAGTTTGGGGCAGGGAACTGAAGCTTTCTTT
CASSLGQGTEAFF
>few|TRBV6-5|TRBJ1-5|TRBD1
TGTGCCAGCAGTTGTACCGGACAGGGGGCGCGACAGCCCCAGCATTTT
CASSCTGQGARQPQHF
>.|TRBV3-1|TRBJ2-3|.
TGTGCCAGCAGCCAAGTCCCCGGAACAGATACGCAGTATTTT
CASSQVPGTDTQYF
>.|TRBV27|TRBJ1-5|.
TGTGCCAGCAGTCTAAAGGGGGACGGCGGCCGGCCCCAGCATTTT
CASSLKGDGGRPQHF
>.|TRBV20-1|TRBJ2-7|.
TGCAGTGCCAGAGATCTGAGGGGAGTGTCCTACGAGCAGTACTTC
CSARDLRGVSYEQYF